Listed below are T cell receptor beta chains from one sample, sequenced in a study of response to subunit inactivated influenza vaccine. In TCRdb, the RT-PCR reads were re-called with MiXCR into one record per CDR3 protein. Altogether 700,000 to 800,000 distinct CDR3 sequences are present, 18% being singletons, with the ten largest covering roughly 11%. The sample consisted of PBMCs from blood, taken roughly 5 days after vaccination. These receptors originate from a man aged 50-60 years who received an inactivated influenza vaccine. The CDR3 runs from the conserved cysteine through the conserved F or W. Each record gives: V gene, J gene, clone size, D gene, CDR3 protein, CDR3 DNA. A D gene is named only where the DNA matches it firmly. Clone size is stated in some rows and not others, as once, few, many or a class when expanded.

TRBV29-1	TRBJ2-1	few	-	CSVGPWDRSAQFF	TGCAGCGTTGGGCCCTGGGACCGCTCGGCGCAGTTCTTC
TRBV20-1	TRBJ1-1	-	-	CSARGSPGRTEAFF	TGCAGTGCTAGGGGCAGTCCGGGGAGGACTGAAGCTTTCTTT
TRBV11-2	TRBJ2-1	few	-	CASSLAPRYNEQFF	TGTGCCAGCAGCTTAGCACCGCGGTACAATGAGCAGTTCTTC
TRBV2	TRBJ2-7	many	TRBD1	CASRSPGQGTYEQYF	TGTGCCAGCAGATCTCCGGGACAGGGGACCTACGAGCAGTACTTC
TRBV7-9	TRBJ2-7	-	-	CASSPLSGNEQYF	TGTGCCAGCAGCCCACTCTCGGGAAACGAGCAGTACTTC
TRBV30	TRBJ1-2	-	TRBD1	CAAGRGHYGYTF	TGTGCTGCGGGGAGGGGGCACTATGGCTACACCTTC
TRBV6-2/TRBV6-3	TRBJ2-7	many	-	CASSDGPYYEQYF	TGTGCCAGCAGTGACGGGCCTTACTACGAGCAGTACTTC
TRBV25-1	TRBJ2-7	few	-	CASMQGIAHEQYF	TGTGCCAGCATGCAGGGGATCGCCCACGAGCAGTACTTC
TRBV7-6	TRBJ2-5	-	-	CASSLVVVGETQYF	TGTGCCAGCAGCTTAGTCGTCGTAGGGGAGACCCAGTACTTC
TRBV24-1	TRBJ2-3	-	-	CATSDFDTQYF	TGTGCCACCAGTGATTTTGATACGCAGTATTTT
TRBV28	TRBJ2-1	-	TRBD2	CASTYLSGSEGNEQFF	TGTGCCAGCACTTACCTTAGCGGGAGCGAAGGGAATGAGCAGTTCTTC
TRBV20-1	TRBJ1-6	few	TRBD1	CSAKRTGLRNSPLHF	TGCAGTGCCAAAAGGACAGGGCTGAGGAATTCACCCCTCCACTTT
TRBV5-1	TRBJ2-3	few	TRBD2	CASSPGLAGGYTDTQYF	TGCGCCAGCAGCCCGGGACTAGCGGGGGGCTACACAGATACGCAGTATTTT
TRBV12-3/TRBV12-4	TRBJ1-1	-	-	CASSPRGPRNTEAFF	TGTGCCAGCAGTCCCCGGGGACCCAGGAACACTGAAGCTTTCTTT
TRBV6-1	TRBJ1-5	-	-	CASSGGFHQPQHF	TGTGCCAGCAGTGGGGGGTTTCATCAGCCCCAGCATTTT
TRBV7-8	TRBJ2-1	-	TRBD2	CASSWTPGGEQFF	TGTGCCAGCAGCTGGACACCGGGGGGTGAGCAGTTCTTC
TRBV21-1	TRBJ2-1	-	-	CASSKAAGGSSYNEQFF	TGTGCCAGCAGCAAAGCCGCGGGAGGTAGCTCCTACAATGAGCAGTTCTTC
TRBV28	TRBJ2-3	-	-	CASRVGRPTDTQYF	TGTGCCAGCAGGGTCGGGCGGCCCACAGATACGCAGTATTTT
TRBV28	TRBJ2-1	-	TRBD2	CASSTSTGTRTLDEQFF	TGTGCCAGCAGTACCTCAACCGGGACTAGGACGTTGGATGAGCAGTTCTTC
TRBV4-1	TRBJ2-7	few	TRBD1	CASSQDRGHGEQYF	TGCGCCAGCAGCCAGGACAGGGGGCACGGCGAGCAGTACTTC
TRBV7-2	TRBJ2-1	-	TRBD2	CASSSQTGGGANEQFF	TGTGCCAGCAGCTCCCAGACGGGCGGGGGGGCAAATGAGCAGTTCTTC
TRBV7-9	TRBJ2-1	-	-	CASSLGGNSNEQFF	TGTGCCAGCAGCCTTGGGGGAAATAGTAATGAGCAGTTCTTC
TRBV9	TRBJ2-1	-	TRBD1	CASSQPQGASFF	TGTGCCAGCAGCCAACCACAGGGGGCGTCGTTCTTC
TRBV24-1	TRBJ2-1	-	-	CATSGVGGAYNEQFF	TGTGCCACCAGTGGAGTAGGGGGTGCCTACAATGAGCAGTTCTTC
TRBV2	TRBJ2-3	-	-	CASSDRVSFSDTQYF	TGTGCCAGCAGTGACCGGGTGTCCTTCTCTGATACGCAGTATTTT
TRBV9	TRBJ1-1	-	-	CASSPRTVTMNTEAFF	TGTGCCAGCAGCCCCCGGACAGTAACGATGAACACTGAAGCTTTCTTT
TRBV6-2/TRBV6-3	TRBJ1-1	-	-	CASSWGPKRNTEAFF	TGTGCCAGCAGCTGGGGACCAAAAAGGAACACTGAAGCTTTCTTT
TRBV12-3/TRBV12-4	TRBJ1-2	few	-	CASSRDTKAGYTF	TGTGCCAGCAGCCGGGACACAAAAGCTGGCTACACCTTC
TRBV20-1	TRBJ2-3	-	-	CSARELRTLLDTQYF	TGCAGTGCTAGAGAGTTAAGGACCCTTTTAGATACGCAGTATTTT
TRBV10-3	TRBJ1-5	-	-	CAISDRGGQPQHF	TGTGCCATCAGTGACAGGGGAGGTCAGCCCCAGCATTTT
TRBV11-2	TRBJ2-7	many	TRBD1	CASSHGQGYEQYF	TGTGCCAGCAGCCACGGACAGGGCTACGAGCAGTACTTC
TRBV29-1	TRBJ1-1	-	-	CSVRTARGGNTEAFF	TGCAGCGTTCGGACAGCCAGAGGGGGGAACACTGAAGCTTTCTTT
TRBV7-2	TRBJ1-2	-	-	CASSSGALTHYGYTF	TGTGCCAGCAGCTCCGGGGCCCTTACCCACTATGGCTACACCTTC
TRBV7-2	TRBJ2-5	few	-	CASSLAQIGWVETQYF	TGTGCCAGCAGCCTAGCCCAAATCGGCTGGGTAGAGACCCAGTACTTC
TRBV12-3/TRBV12-4	TRBJ1-5	many	-	CASSYNSNQPQHF	TGTGCCAGCAGTTACAACAGCAATCAGCCCCAGCATTTT
TRBV6-2/TRBV6-3	TRBJ2-1	-	TRBD2	CASSTSGQPGLVKGEQFF	TGTGCCAGCAGTACCTCCGGACAGCCGGGACTAGTGAAAGGTGAGCAGTTCTTC
TRBV12-3/TRBV12-4	TRBJ2-7	few	TRBD1	CASGTGLYEQYF	TGTGCCAGCGGGACAGGACTCTACGAGCAGTACTTC
TRBV6-2/TRBV6-3	TRBJ2-2	-	-	CASSVGGAHTGELFF	TGTGCCAGCAGTGTTGGGGGCGCACACACCGGGGAGCTGTTTTTT
TRBV4-3	TRBJ2-1	-	-	CASSLIGDNEQFF	TGCGCCAGCAGCCTCATTGGGGACAATGAGCAGTTCTTC
TRBV15	TRBJ2-5	-	TRBD2	CATRLAAQETQYF	TGTGCCACCAGACTAGCGGCCCAAGAGACCCAGTACTTC
TRBV5-1	TRBJ2-3	-	TRBD1	CASSLASGQGAFTQYF	TGCGCCAGCAGCTTGGCCTCAGGACAGGGGGCGTTCACGCAGTATTTT